This T cell receptor beta chain was sequenced for a study of blood T cell repertoires in COVID-19. The overall study: Both acute and convalescent COVID-19 samples were obtained from the United States, Italy and Spain. PBMCs, B-cell-depleted T cells, or T cells provided the cDNA or gDNA that made up the material.

This CDR3 is 11 amino acids long. Trimming took off 5 bases at V and 13 bases at J, with 14 bases between the two ends. Original processing methods: The assay estimated nucleated cells by amplifying reference gene primers. The repertoire was sequenced with immunoSEQ multiplex PCR; TCRdb's copy has only in-frame clones and lacks some. The DNA was the basis for D and trimming; V, J and clone size are from that table. The sample holds around 220,000 clones, roughly 84% seen once. Sequenced sample: peripheral blood. The TCR originated in a man in his forties with active or convalescent COVID-19. The genes are TRBV12-3 or TRBV12-4 and TRBJ1-2; no firm D call. CDR3 protein: CASSPFPPSTF. The CDR3 DNA reads as TGTGCCAGCAGTCCTTTCCCCCCTAGCACCTTC.